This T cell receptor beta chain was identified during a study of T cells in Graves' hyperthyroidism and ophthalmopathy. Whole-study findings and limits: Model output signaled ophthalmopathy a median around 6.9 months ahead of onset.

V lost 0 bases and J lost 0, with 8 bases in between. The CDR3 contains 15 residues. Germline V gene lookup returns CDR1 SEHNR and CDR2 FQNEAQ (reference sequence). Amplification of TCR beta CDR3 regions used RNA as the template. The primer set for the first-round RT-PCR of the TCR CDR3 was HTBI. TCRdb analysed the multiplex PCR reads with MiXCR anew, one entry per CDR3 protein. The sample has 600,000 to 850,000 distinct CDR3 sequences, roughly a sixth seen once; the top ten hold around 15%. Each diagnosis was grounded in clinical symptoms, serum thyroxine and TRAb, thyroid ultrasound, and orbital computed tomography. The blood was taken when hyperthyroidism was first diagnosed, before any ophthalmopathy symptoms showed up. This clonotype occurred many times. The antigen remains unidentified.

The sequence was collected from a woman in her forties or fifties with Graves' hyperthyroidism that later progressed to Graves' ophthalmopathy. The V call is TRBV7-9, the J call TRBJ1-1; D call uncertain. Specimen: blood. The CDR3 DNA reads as TGTGCCAGCAGCTTAGCGGCCAGCATGAACACTGAAGCTTTCTTT. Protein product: CASSLAASMNTEAFF.